The 29 T cell receptor beta chains below were found in one sample sequenced in a study of graft-versus-host responses after intestinal transplantation. Sequencing was performed with immunoSEQ multiplex PCR; in TCRdb, only in-frame clones are kept and a portion is missing. There are 41,000 or so clones in the sample; approximately 96% occur only once, and more than 0.45% lies in the top ten. For these TCRs, the target antigens are not known. Sequenced material: unstimulated CD8+ T cells sorted from spleen or lymph node cells, taken before transplant. The receptors stem from a human donor who was the organ donor for an intestinal transplant.

The CDR3 loop reads CASSRDMNQETQYF. CDR3 nucleotide sequence: TGCGCCAGCAGCCGGGACATGAACCAAGAGACCCAGTACTTC. This chain joins TRBV4-3 and TRBJ2-5, with D maybe TRBD1 (6 bases). The CDR3 loop spans 14 amino acids. Germline CDR1 LGHNA, CDR2 YSLEER. Trimming removed 4 bases from V and 0 bases from J, with 9 bases in between.

The chain carries TRBV5-1 and TRBJ2-5, with D perhaps matching TRBD2 (7 bases). This CDR3 spans 16 amino acids. Germline-derived CDR1 and CDR2 are SGHRS and YFSETQ. Trimming took 1 base from V and 5 from J, leaving 18 bases between them. CDR3 in DNA: TGCGCCAGCAGCTTGTCCGGGGGGCGCGGTGGGGAGACCCAGTACTTC. Translating gives CASSLSGGRGGETQYF.

The chain is built from TRBV7-9 and TRBJ1-6; TRBD1 matches 7 bases. The CDR3 contains 19 residues. Trimming at V came to 3 bases and at J to 0 bases, leaving 11 bases not matched to a gene. Germline lookup yields CDR1 SEHNR and CDR2 FQNEAQ (reference sequence). CDR3 region: CASSFSIHRGSSYNSPLHF. The CDR3 region has the DNA TGTGCCAGCAGCTTCAGTATCCACAGGGGAAGCTCCTATAATTCACCCCTCCACTTT.

V is TRBV7-9 and J is TRBJ2-3, with D possibly matching TRBD1 (5 bases). Looked up from germline, CDR1 is SEHNR and CDR2 is FQNEAQ (reference sequence). V was cut by 1 base and J by 0 bases, with 8 bases left in between. The CDR3 sequence is 15 residues long. The DNA for the CDR3 is TGTGCCAGCAGCTTAGGCCAGGGCAGCACAGATACGCAGTATTTT. Its protein is CASSLGQGSTDTQYF.

The chain is built from TRBV15 and TRBJ2-7, with D perhaps TRBD1 or TRBD2 (5 bases each). Trimming shortened V by 4 bases and J by 1 base, and 11 bases separated the two germline ends. Germline lookup yields CDR1 LNHNV and CDR2 YYDKDF (reference sequence). The length of the CDR3 is 14 residues. The CDR3 loop reads CATSNRDGSYEQYF. The CDR3 region has the DNA TGTGCCACCAGCAACCGGGACGGGTCCTACGAGCAGTACTTC.

The rearrangement uses TRBV9 and TRBJ2-2, with 13 bases identical to TRBD2. Trimming cost V 4 bases and J 0 bases; bases outside gene matches: 6. Germline V CDR1 and CDR2: SGDLS, YYNGEE. This CDR3 spans 18 amino acids. CDR3 in amino acids: CASSFAGTSGANTGELFF. In DNA, the CDR3 is TGTGCCAGCAGCTTCGCCGGGACTAGCGGGGCGAACACCGGGGAGCTGTTTTTT.

Only one count was recorded for this clone. The chain combines TRBV6-5 with TRBJ2-7; D tentatively fits TRBD1 or TRBD2 (5 bases each). V was shortened by 4 bases and J by 5 bases, with 15 bases between the two germline ends. The CDR3 is 14 amino acids. Germline V gene lookup returns CDR1 MNHEY and CDR2 SVGAGI. This CDR3 reads CASSSGLAGDEQYF. DNA of the CDR3: TGTGCCAGCAGTTCGGGGCTAGCTGGCGACGAGCAGTACTTC.

This clone is a singleton in its sample. The rearrangement uses TRBV29-1 and TRBJ1-1; the match to TRBD1 covers 9 bases. Germline V gene lookup returns CDR1 SQVTM and CDR2 ANQGSEA. V gave up 7 bases and J gave up 11 bases; unmatched junction bases: 14. The CDR3 is 13 amino acids. The CDR3 spells CSAKAWDRVDAFF. CDR3 nucleotides: TGCAGCGCGAAGGCTTGGGACAGGGTGGATGCTTTCTTT.

This chain links TRBV19 with TRBJ1-2, with a weak D call TRBD1 (5 bases). Trimming took 7 bases from V and 3 from J, leaving 24 bases between them. The CDR3 is 17 residues long. The germline CDR1 and CDR2 sequences are LNHDA and SQIVND (reference sequence). Written as DNA, the CDR3 is TGTGCCAGTATTGGCACGGTTCCAGGGAGCCTAGACTATGGCTACACCTTC. It encodes CASIGTVPGSLDYGYTF.

This chain connects TRBV4-3 to TRBJ2-5; 8 nucleotides match TRBD1. CDR1 is LGHNA, CDR2 YSLEER, per germline. The trim removed 4 bases at V and 5 bases at J, leaving 9 bases unmatched. The CDR3 spans 15 residues. CDR3 in amino acids: CASSLGQGAWETQYF. The CDR3 bases are TGCGCCAGCAGCCTTGGACAGGGTGCTTGGGAGACCCAGTACTTC.

The chain carries TRBV19 and TRBJ1-1; D not certain. The germline gives CDR1 LNHDA, CDR2 SQIVND (reference sequence). Trimming left V 5 bases short and J 0 bases short, with 7 bases between. This CDR3 is built from 13 residues. The CDR3 sequence: CASSPSMNTEAFF. CDR3 coding DNA: TGTGCCAGTAGTCCAAGTATGAACACTGAAGCTTTCTTT.

The J gene is TRBJ1-1, the V gene TRBV15, with 7 bases matching TRBD1. The V gene's germline CDR1 is LNHNV and CDR2 YYDKDF (reference sequence). CDR3 length equals 15 residues. V was pared by 0 bases and J by 5 bases, with 6 bases of the junction left unmatched. CDR3 loop: CATSRDKGAKTEAFF. CDR3 in DNA: TGTGCCACCAGCAGAGATAAGGGGGCAAAAACTGAAGCTTTCTTT.

This chain uses TRBV6-1 with TRBJ1-2; D is unresolved. This CDR3 spans 13 amino acids. Germline loops: CDR1 MNHNS, CDR2 SASEGT. Trimming removed 4 bases at V and 2 bases at J, with 8 bases between. The CDR3 nucleotides read TGTGCCAGCAGTGGGCCGGGGAACTATGGCTACACCTTC. Residues: CASSGPGNYGYTF.

V is TRBV29-1 and J is TRBJ1-2; no reliable D call. Trimming stripped 3 bases from V and 7 bases from J, with 12 bases between. This CDR3 contains 12 residues. From germline, CDR1 is SQVTM and CDR2 ANQGSEA. CDR3 in DNA: TGCAGCGTTGAGGCTACCGAGGGTGGCTACACCTTC. Its protein is CSVEATEGGYTF.

The chain is built from TRBV30 and TRBJ2-3; D perhaps matches TRBD2 (7 bases). CDR3 length equals 17 residues. CDR1 is GTSNPN and CDR2 is SVGIG in the germline V gene (reference sequence). The ends were cut back, 4 bases at V and 6 bases at J, with 26 bases in the middle. CDR3 DNA sequence: TGTGCCTGGAACCCATCCTGGAGGGGGGGGGAGTTGGATACGCAGTATTTT. It codes for CAWNPSWRGGELDTQYF.

The rearrangement joins TRBV5-4 to TRBJ2-5, with 9 bases aligning to TRBD1. The ends lost 5 bases at V and 11 bases at J; junction bases unmatched: 13. This CDR3 region has 14 residues. Per the germline V gene, CDR1 is SGHNT and CDR2 is YYREEE (reference sequence). The CDR3 sequence is CASRTGQGIGEQYF. CDR3 coding DNA: TGTGCCAGCAGGACTGGACAGGGGATAGGGGAGCAGTACTTC.

This sequence joins TRBV2 and TRBJ2-5; D unresolved. Trimming took 7 bases from V and 3 from J, leaving 18 bases between them. Per the germline V gene, CDR1 is SNHLY and CDR2 is FYNNEI. This CDR3 spans 15 amino acids. CDR3 loop: CASIKERNPKETQYF. The CDR3 coding sequence is TGTGCCAGCATTAAGGAGAGAAACCCTAAAGAGACCCAGTACTTC.

The V call is TRBV10-3, the J call TRBJ1-5; no reliable D call. Trimming stripped 3 bases from V and 4 bases from J, with 7 bases between. Germline-derived CDR1 and CDR2 are ENHRY and SYGVKD. This CDR3 spans 13 amino acids. CDR3 sequence (DNA): TGTGCCATCAGTGACGGTCTGAATCAGCCCCAGCATTTT. Translating gives CAISDGLNQPQHF.

The gene calls are TRBV20-1 and TRBJ1-2, with a weak D call TRBD1 (5 bases). This CDR3 contains 11 residues. The germline V and J ends were trimmed by 6 bases and 8 bases, with 13 bases remaining between them. The germline gives CDR1 DFQATT, CDR2 SNEGSKA (reference sequence). CDR3 coding DNA: TGCAGTGCACCTAAGGGGCTGGGCTACACCTTC. Protein sequence: CSAPKGLGYTF.

This chain uses TRBV4-3 with TRBJ2-7; 8 positions match TRBD2. Germline trimming cut 0 bases from V and 3 bases from J; bases unmatched to any gene: 4. This CDR3 is 15 amino acids long. CDR1 LGHNA and CDR2 YSLEER come from the germline V gene. The CDR3 loop reads CASSQDTGTSYEQYF. CDR3 nucleotides: TGCGCCAGCAGCCAAGATACCGGGACTAGCTACGAGCAGTACTTC.

This chain connects TRBV29-1 to TRBJ2-3, with a weak D call TRBD1 (5 bases). Looked up from germline, CDR1 is SQVTM and CDR2 is ANQGSEA. V dropped 3 bases and J dropped 0 bases, with 10 bases sitting between them. The CDR3 has 14 residues. The CDR3 loop is CSVDDSLSTDTQYF. CDR3 nucleotides: TGCAGCGTTGACGACAGCCTTAGCACAGATACGCAGTATTTT.

The J gene is TRBJ2-7, the V gene TRBV27, with a weak D call TRBD1 (5 bases). The CDR3 is made up of 14 amino acids. The V gene's germline CDR1 is MNHEY and CDR2 SMNVEV (reference sequence). V gave up 5 bases and J gave up 2 bases, with 13 bases separating them. CDR3 in DNA: TGTGCCAGCAGTGGGGCGGCGGTGGCCTACGAGCAGTACTTC. This translates into CASSGAAVAYEQYF.

V usage is TRBV13 and J usage is TRBJ2-1; D is tentatively TRBD1 or TRBD2 (5 bases each). With 3 bases removed from V and 9 bases from J, the gap between germline ends came to 15 bases. CDR3 length: 14 amino acids. Germline V gives CDR1 PRHDT, CDR2 FYEKMQ (reference sequence). For the CDR3, the DNA is TGTGCCAGCAGCTTCGGGACGTCAAGACCTGAGCAGTTCTTC. This gives the protein CASSFGTSRPEQFF. The whole variable domain, remainder taken from reference TRBV13 and TRBJ2-1, is AAGVIQSPRHLIKEKRETATLKCYPIPRHDTVYWYQQGPGQDPQFLISFYEKMQSDKGSIPDRFSAQQFSDYHSELNMSSLELGDSALYFCASSFGTSRPEQFFGPGTRLTVL.

This chain connects TRBV10-3 to TRBJ2-7; 8 nucleotides match TRBD2. The V and J ends lost 6 bases and 2 bases, in that order; junction bases with no gene match: 0. Per germline, CDR1 ENHRY and CDR2 SYGVKD. The CDR3 is made up of 12 amino acids. The CDR3, as DNA: TGTGCCATCAGCGGGGGGGCCTACGAGCAGTACTTC. Protein sequence: CAISGGAYEQYF.

This sequence joins TRBV7-2 and TRBJ2-7, with 14 bases aligning to TRBD2. After removal of 4 bases from V and 4 bases from J, the junction contained 0 bases not matched to a gene. CDR3 size: 14 residues. Per the germline V gene, CDR1 is SGHTA and CDR2 is FQGNSA. The chain's CDR3 is CASSWTSGGYEQYF. CDR3 in DNA: TGTGCCAGCAGCTGGACTAGCGGGGGGTACGAGCAGTACTTC.

This chain connects TRBV5-4 to TRBJ1-1; tentative D call: TRBD1 (5 bases). The CDR3 has 13 residues. The V end lost 4 bases, the J end lost 4 bases, and 11 bases lay between the germline ends. Germline CDR1 and CDR2: SGHNT and YYREEE (reference sequence). CDR3 DNA: TGTGCCAGCAGCGGAGCAGGGAGCACTGAAGCTTTCTTT. Amino acids: CASSGAGSTEAFF.

This chain links TRBV4-2 with TRBJ2-5, with TRBD1 matching over 8 bases. Germline assignment: CDR1 LGHNA and CDR2 YNFKEQ. After removal of 6 bases from V and 5 bases from J, the junction contained 5 bases not matched to a gene. CDR3 length: 13 amino acids. The CDR3 coding sequence is TGTGCCAGCAGTAAAACAGGGGGGGAGACCCAGTACTTC. Amino acids: CASSKTGGETQYF.

The gene calls are TRBV19 and TRBJ2-7; possibly TRBD2 for D (5 bases). The CDR3 loop spans 14 amino acids. The germline gives CDR1 LNHDA, CDR2 SQIVND (reference sequence). V was pared by 1 base and J by 7 bases, with 14 bases between. The CDR3: CASSIGPGSLEQYF. CDR3 DNA sequence: TGTGCCAGTAGTATAGGGCCGGGATCCCTTGAGCAGTACTTC.

This chain links TRBV27 with TRBJ2-3; D is possibly TRBD2 (6 bases). V shed 6 bases and J shed 0 bases, with 19 bases lying between them. Germline V gene sequence: CDR1 MNHEY, CDR2 SMNVEV (reference sequence). The CDR3 has 17 residues. Here the CDR3 DNA reads TGTGCCAGCAGCAAACCCGGGACTTGGGCGAGCACAGATACGCAGTATTTT. This sequence encodes CASSKPGTWASTDTQYF.